This T cell receptor (beta chain) was captured in a study of blood T cell dynamics during melanoma immunotherapy. Across the study: Patients with metastatic melanoma got pembrolizumab or nivolumab-ipilimumab as first-line care. Study-wide points: Unlike progressors, later disease-control patients had W3 repertoires gaining clonality or diversity.

This CDR3 has 14 residues. Time point defined: week 3, after first cycle of checkpoint inhibitor. One draw preceded checkpoint blockade; another followed its first cycle at week 3. Disease control meant complete response, partial response or stable disease at 12 weeks. Sequencing used immunoSEQ multiplex PCR; TCRdb keeps in-frame clones, though not all of them. The top ten clones hold 0.92% of a sample with about 15,000 clones, roughly 90% of them seen once. With regard to this clone: Its specificity is unknown.

The material sequenced was blood, taken from a patient treated with checkpoint blockade. This TCR came from a human donor with melanoma. This chain connects TRBV21-1 to TRBJ2-1; TRBD1 is the table's D call, not checked against the DNA. TRBV21-1 is deemed a pseudogene. As DNA, the CDR3 is TGTGCCAGCGGTCCCAGGGTCCCTTACAATGAGCAGTTCTTC. It specifies CASGPRVPYNEQFF.